A single TCR beta chain is shown here with its context. This clonotype was detected only a few times. The clone's antigen remains unknown. Per-base quality was not reported, and no clone a single base away is much larger than it. This entry belongs to a study of response to subunit inactivated influenza vaccine listed by TCRdb under 2018. In the study overall: The study used deep quantitative T cell receptor repertoire profiling to track responses to a trivalent subunit inactivated influenza vaccine.

Results and caveats for the whole study, not just this receptor: It was suggested by the authors that each seasonal influenza vaccination may recruit only a limited number of new T cells.

Library method: RT-PCR. The sample was run on an Illumina HiSeq 2500. The raw public data were reprocessed by TCRdb itself: fastp quality trimming at Q25, MiXCR clonotype calling, in-frame beta chains only. Duplicate CDR3 protein sequences are folded into a single record with the most common DNA and genes. This sample holds 650,000 to 800,000 distinct CDR3 sequences; approximately 17% were observed only once. The ten largest clones capture approximately 11% of the sample. The CDR3, from cysteine to phenylalanine, totals 18 residues. Only the CDR3 DNA stays, 54 bases, in frame from base 1. V ends up 0 bases short and J 2 bases short, with an unmatched junction base count of 7. The germline V gene encodes CDR1 SGHRS and CDR2 YFSETQ.

The rearrangement combines TRBV5-1 with TRBJ2-2, with TRBD1 matching 10 junction bases. Material: PBMCs from blood, obtained roughly 5 days after vaccination. This receptor was taken from a middle-aged man who received an inactivated influenza vaccine. Donor details come from another sample of the same person, matched by shared clones. The CDR3: CASSLAPDRGRNTGELFF. The DNA is TGCGCCAGCAGCTTGGCCCCTGACAGGGGGCGAAACACCGGGGAGCTGTTTTTT. Joined to the reference TRBV5-1 and TRBJ2-2 proteins, this CDR3 gives the full variable domain: KAGVTQTPRYLIKTRGQQVTLSCSPISGHRSVSWYQQTPGQGLQFLFEYFSETQRNKGNFPGRFSGRQFSNSRSEMNVSTLELGDSALYLCASSLAPDRGRNTGELFFGEGSRLTVL.